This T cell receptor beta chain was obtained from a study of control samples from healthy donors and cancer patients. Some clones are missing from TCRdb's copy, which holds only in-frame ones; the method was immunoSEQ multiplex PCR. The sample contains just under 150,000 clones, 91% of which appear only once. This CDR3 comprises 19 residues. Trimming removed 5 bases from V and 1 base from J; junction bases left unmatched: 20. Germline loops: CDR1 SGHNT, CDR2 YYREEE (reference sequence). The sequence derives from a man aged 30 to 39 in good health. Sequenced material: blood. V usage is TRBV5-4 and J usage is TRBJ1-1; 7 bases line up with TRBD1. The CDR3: CASSSDQAPDRVSNTEAFF. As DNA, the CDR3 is TGTGCCAGCAGTTCGGACCAAGCGCCAGACAGGGTTTCGAACACTGAAGCTTTCTTT.